These 8 T cell receptor beta chains share one sample of origin, sequenced in a study of T cells after yellow fever vaccination. TCRdb re-derived calls from the 5' RACE reads in MiXCR, one entry per CDR3 protein. The sample has 500,000 to 650,000 distinct CDR3 sequences; roughly an eighth are singletons. The material sequenced was PBMCs, taken on the day of the yellow fever booster vaccination. The receptors come from a young man who received the YFV17D yellow fever vaccine.

This sequence joins TRBV12-3 or TRBV12-4 and TRBJ2-2, with TRBD1 identical over 10 bases. This CDR3 region has 13 residues. V was pared by 8 bases and J by 9 bases, with 6 bases of the junction left unmatched. The CDR3 region is CASPGQGLRELFF. CDR3 DNA: TGTGCCAGCCCGGGACAGGGGTTAAGGGAGCTGTTTTTT.

As regards this clonotype: A much more abundant neighbour one base away suggests this may be a read error. The gene calls are TRBV7-9 and TRBJ2-2; D uncertain. Per germline, CDR1 SEHNR and CDR2 FQNEAQ (reference sequence). The CDR3 is 10 amino acids. The CDR3 spells CASATAELFF. For the CDR3, the DNA is TGTGCCAGCGCAACCGCGGAGCTGTTTTTT.

This clonotype was seen a few times. The chain uses TRBV27 and TRBJ2-7; 9 bases agree with TRBD2. With V trimmed by 6 bases and J by 0 bases, 12 bases remained unmatched. Germline V lookup: CDR1 MNHEY, CDR2 SMNVEV (reference sequence). CDR3 length: 17 amino acids. This CDR3 reads CASSRQGVAGASYEQYF. For the CDR3, the DNA is TGTGCCAGCAGCCGACAGGGAGTAGCGGGAGCCTCCTACGAGCAGTACTTC.

Here the CDR3 DNA reads TGTGCCAGCTCACCACCTTCCACCCCGCAAGAGACCCAGTACTTC. This codes for CASSPPSTPQETQYF. The chain carries TRBV18 and TRBJ2-5; D call uncertain. This CDR3 comprises 15 residues. Germline CDR1 reads KGHSH; CDR2 reads LQKENI. The V and J ends lost 0 bases and 2 bases respectively, with 10 bases between them.

The chain carries TRBV7-8 and TRBJ2-2, with TRBD1 as a possible D gene (5 bases). Germline-derived CDR1 and CDR2 are SGHVS and FQNEAQ. Trimming cost V 2 bases and J 0 bases, with 10 bases left between them. The CDR3 spans 16 residues. CDR3 sequence reads: CASSLMAGPNTGELFF. The CDR3, as DNA: TGTGCCAGCAGCTTAATGGCAGGGCCGAACACCGGGGAGCTGTTTTTT.

The V call is TRBV7-2, the J call TRBJ2-7; 7 bases fit TRBD2. This CDR3 contains 14 residues. V lost 6 bases to trimming and J lost 3 bases; unmatched junction nucleotides: 8. Germline CDR1 reads SGHTA; CDR2 reads FQGNSA. CDR3 DNA: TGTGCCAGCAGGAGAGGACGGGAGGACTACGAGCAGTACTTC. It translates to CASRRGREDYEQYF.

Turning to this clonotype: Relative to the germline gene, one junction end is altered; a read error may explain this. The chain combines TRBV18 with TRBJ2-7, with 8 bases fitting TRBD2. The CDR3 is 17 residues long. Germline lookup yields CDR1 KGHSH and CDR2 LQKENI. Written as DNA, the CDR3 is TGTGCCAGCTCACCTTATTTGAAAGCGGGAGAGGCCTATGAGCAGTACTTC. Translating it yields CASSPYLKAGEAYEQYF.

In this sample, this clonotype turned up a few times. The genes are TRBV20-1 and TRBJ1-4; D gene uncertain. Trimming pared 3 bases from V and 8 bases from J, leaving 7 bases between. This CDR3 is 11 amino acids long. Germline V gene sequence: CDR1 DFQATT, CDR2 SNEGSKA (reference sequence). CDR3 residues: CSASQAEKLFF. DNA for the CDR3: TGCAGTGCTAGCCAGGCAGAAAAACTGTTTTTT.